This entry describes one T cell receptor beta chain. This clonotype was seen more than once but under ten times. Its antigen is still unknown. There are no base qualities to consult, and no much larger clone falls within one base. Preparation of the library involved 5' RACE. The sequencer listed for this sample is Illumina HiSeq 2000. A universal primer binding site was added through template switching, and the final cDNA carried a unique molecular identifier so that TCR cDNA molecules could be counted accurately. Specific primers in the conserved constant-segment region were used to synthesize first-strand cDNA for the TCR alpha and beta chains. To control for contamination, every cDNA library was double barcoded, receiving both a SMART-Mk sample barcode and Illumina barcodes. TruSeq adapter sequences along with Illumina sample barcodes were introduced in two successive PCR steps. The Illumina HiSeq platform was used with custom primers to sequence TCR alpha and beta cDNA libraries. The paper's processing steps were these. MiGEC processed the raw reads to extract unique molecular identifiers, while MiXCR was used to determine the CDR3 positions. For each individual, recombination models were inferred using an EM algorithm with the repgenHMM and IGoR tools. The analysis of shared clonotypes was done with the tcR package in R, with sharing normalized by the product of cloneset sizes. To study raw recombination without the effects of thymic and clonal selection, out-of-frame nonproductive sequences were analyzed. TCRdb applied fastp at Q25 and MiXCR to the public reads, then kept only in-frame beta chains. One record per CDR3 amino acid sequence lists the most common genes and DNA. These V and J calls are TCRdb output, not the study's own analysis. The sample has fewer than 800,000 distinct CDR3 sequences on record, around 7.5% of them singletons. Approximately 1.5% of the sample goes to the ten largest clones.

The entry originates in a study of identical twins (dated by TCRdb to about 2016). Notes on the research overall: The study deep-sequenced TCR alpha and beta repertoires from monozygotic twins, unrelated adults of various ages and cord blood to test whether fetal clonotypes persist. To rule out contamination, the twin experiments were replicated at different times with different library preparation protocols. What the authors observed across the whole study: The excess sharing between twins in beta out-of-frame sequences was weaker because fewer shared sequences reduced the signal-to-noise ratio. Invariant T cells such as MAIT and iNKT could partly confound zero-insertion analyses, though diverse VJ usage argued against this for most clonotypes. Recombination models systematically underestimated out-of-frame TCR alpha sharing in monozygotic twins but agreed with sharing between unrelated individuals. Compared with coincidental sharing between unrelated individuals, an excess of low generation-probability sequences was observed among out-of-frame TCR alpha sequences shared between twins. Fewer insertions were carried by abundant cord blood beta clonotypes, a similar but weaker trend appeared in young adult naive repertoires, and no such trend appeared in memory repertoires. Because the same donors could not be followed over many years, conclusions were based on cross-sectional statistical analysis.

Only healthy Caucasian donors were included. Three pairs of female monozygotic twins, all aged roughly 18 to 29 years, were included in the twin cohort. Peripheral blood mononuclear cells were the source from which RNA for the TCR libraries was isolated. The data also belong to a second study, concerning yellow fever vaccine responses in identical twins. According to the second study: The authors reported that the T cell response to vaccination in identical twins appeared partly convergent and partly personalized. Focusing on identical twins, the study followed the T cell clones that responded to the vaccine, and did so with precision.

Sequencing used PBMCs. The receptor comes from a woman younger than 35 in good health.

The nucleotide sequence is given as TGTGCCAGTAGCTCGACCAAGGGGGTACTCACCTACGAGCAGTACTTC. This gives the protein CASSSTKGVLTYEQYF. The V and J segments used are TRBV19 and TRBJ2-7; matching of 6 bases hints at TRBD1 as the D gene. The germline V gene encodes CDR1 LNHDA and CDR2 SQIVND (reference sequence). V is pared back by 6 bases and J by 2 bases, with 20 bases lying between the germline termini. The CDR3 runs 16 amino acids, cysteine and phenylalanine included. Solely the CDR3 DNA is kept, with 48 bases framed from the first base.